The rows below give T cell receptor beta chains drawn from one sample of a study of CD4 T cells in relation to SARS-CoV-2 and coronaviruses. Assay used: immunoSEQ multiplex PCR; TCRdb lists only in-frame clones, some missing. The table records more than 30,000 clones, approximately 85% of them present only once. Sample: memory CD4+ T cells from PBMCs. The receptors come from an adult with COVID-19. Both conserved end residues are part of each CDR3. Each record gives: J gene, clone size, V gene, D gene, CDR3 DNA, CDR3 protein. D genes are given only for firm matches. Clone size is stated in some rows and not others, as once, few, many or a class when expanded.

j_gene: TRBJ1-4
abundance: -
v_gene: TRBV3-1/TRBV3-2
d_gene: -
CDR3nt: TGTGCCAGCAGCCAAGGACAGGTAGAAAAACTGTTTTTT
CDR3aa: CASSQGQVEKLFF

j_gene: TRBJ2-1
abundance: -
v_gene: TRBV14
d_gene: TRBD2
CDR3nt: TGTGCCAGCAGCCAAGGTGCTAGCGGGAGCGTCGAGCAGTTCTTC
CDR3aa: CASSQGASGSVEQFF

j_gene: TRBJ2-2
abundance: -
v_gene: TRBV7-2
d_gene: -
CDR3nt: TGTGCCAGCAGCTTATGGCAGCGAGGAAGAACCGGGGAGCTGTTTTTT
CDR3aa: CASSLWQRGRTGELFF

j_gene: TRBJ2-2
abundance: -
v_gene: TRBV2
d_gene: TRBD2
CDR3nt: TGTGCCAGCAGTGGGACTAGCGCACCGGCCGGGGAGCTGTTTTTT
CDR3aa: CASSGTSAPAGELFF

j_gene: TRBJ2-7
abundance: -
v_gene: TRBV20-1
d_gene: -
CDR3nt: TGCAGTGCTAGTCAGGGAACATACGAGCAGTACTTC
CDR3aa: CSASQGTYEQYF

j_gene: TRBJ1-1
abundance: -
v_gene: TRBV28
d_gene: -
CDR3nt: TGTGCCAGCACCGCGACAGTGAACACTGAAGCTTTCTTT
CDR3aa: CASTATVNTEAFF

j_gene: TRBJ2-7
abundance: -
v_gene: TRBV6-5
d_gene: TRBD2
CDR3nt: TGTGCCAGCATCGGGACTAGCTACGAGCAGTACTTC
CDR3aa: CASIGTSYEQYF

j_gene: TRBJ1-2
abundance: -
v_gene: TRBV4-1
d_gene: -
CDR3nt: TGCGCCAGCAGCCAAGATTTGACCGATAGTGTGAACTATGGCTACACCTTC
CDR3aa: CASSQDLTDSVNYGYTF

j_gene: TRBJ2-3
abundance: -
v_gene: TRBV7-8
d_gene: -
CDR3nt: TGTGCCAGTCGAGACAACACAGATACGCAGTATTTT
CDR3aa: CASRDNTDTQYF

j_gene: TRBJ1-6
abundance: -
v_gene: TRBV7-9
d_gene: -
CDR3nt: TGTGCCAGCAGCTCCAACAGCTTCTCGGATTCACCCCTCCACTTT
CDR3aa: CASSSNSFSDSPLHF

j_gene: TRBJ1-6
abundance: -
v_gene: TRBV2
d_gene: -
CDR3nt: TGTGCCAGCAGTGGGATAGGAAGCTCCTATAATTCACCCCTCCACTTT
CDR3aa: CASSGIGSSYNSPLHF

j_gene: TRBJ1-1
abundance: few
v_gene: TRBV29-1
d_gene: -
CDR3nt: TGCAGCGTTACAACAGGGTTGAACACTGAAGCTTTCTTT
CDR3aa: CSVTTGLNTEAFF

j_gene: TRBJ2-1
abundance: -
v_gene: TRBV30
d_gene: -
CDR3nt: TGTGCCTGGAGAAGGCTTCAGAACTACAATGAGCAGTTCTTC
CDR3aa: CAWRRLQNYNEQFF

j_gene: TRBJ1-2
abundance: -
v_gene: TRBV7-2
d_gene: TRBD1
CDR3nt: TGTGCCAGCAGCCATCCCGGGACAGGGGGCGGCTATGGCTACACCTTC
CDR3aa: CASSHPGTGGGYGYTF

j_gene: TRBJ2-1
abundance: -
v_gene: TRBV11-2
d_gene: -
CDR3nt: TGTGCCAGCAGCGAACTGACTAGTTTCGGTAAGGAGCAGTTCTTC
CDR3aa: CASSELTSFGKEQFF

j_gene: TRBJ2-3
abundance: -
v_gene: TRBV6-5
d_gene: -
CDR3nt: TGTGCCAGCAGTTACTCGGGCTCCCGGAGCACAGATACGCAGTATTTT
CDR3aa: CASSYSGSRSTDTQYF

j_gene: TRBJ1-2
abundance: -
v_gene: TRBV30
d_gene: TRBD1
CDR3nt: TGTGCCTGGAGGTTCCCGACAGGGTGGTATGGCTACACCTTC
CDR3aa: CAWRFPTGWYGYTF

j_gene: TRBJ2-7
abundance: -
v_gene: TRBV11-3
d_gene: -
CDR3nt: TGTGCCAGCAGCTTAGATCTTAGGGGAGAGCAGTACTTC
CDR3aa: CASSLDLRGEQYF

j_gene: TRBJ2-1
abundance: -
v_gene: TRBV4-2
d_gene: -
CDR3nt: TGTGCCAGCAGCCAAGTGAAGGACAGCAATACATACAATGAGCAGTTCTTC
CDR3aa: CASSQVKDSNTYNEQFF

j_gene: TRBJ1-5
abundance: -
v_gene: TRBV7-2
d_gene: -
CDR3nt: TGTGCCAGCAGCTTAGAGGGCTACAGGAACCAGCCCCAGCATTTT
CDR3aa: CASSLEGYRNQPQHF

j_gene: TRBJ1-4
abundance: -
v_gene: TRBV30
d_gene: -
CDR3nt: TGTGCCTGGAGTGCAAAAGAAAAACTGTTTTTT
CDR3aa: CAWSAKEKLFF

j_gene: TRBJ2-5
abundance: -
v_gene: TRBV7-8
d_gene: -
CDR3nt: TGTGCCAGCAGCACCCCTCGGTACCAAGAGACCCAGTACTTC
CDR3aa: CASSTPRYQETQYF

j_gene: TRBJ1-1
abundance: once
v_gene: TRBV29-1
d_gene: -
CDR3nt: TGCAGCGTTGAAGCACCGTTGAACACTGAAGCTTTCTTT
CDR3aa: CSVEAPLNTEAFF

j_gene: TRBJ1-4
abundance: -
v_gene: TRBV5-1
d_gene: -
CDR3nt: TGCGCCAGCAGCCTTCAGGCGGGGCCTAATGAAAAACTGTTTTTT
CDR3aa: CASSLQAGPNEKLFF

j_gene: TRBJ2-1
abundance: -
v_gene: TRBV27
d_gene: TRBD1
CDR3nt: TGTGCCAGCACCAAAGCAACGGGACAGGGCTATGAGCAGTTCTTC
CDR3aa: CASTKATGQGYEQFF

j_gene: TRBJ2-2
abundance: once
v_gene: TRBV9
d_gene: TRBD2
CDR3nt: TGTGCCAGCAGCCAATACCTAGCGGTTCAAGGGGAGCTGTTTTTT
CDR3aa: CASSQYLAVQGELFF

j_gene: TRBJ2-3
abundance: -
v_gene: TRBV2
d_gene: TRBD1
CDR3nt: TGTGCCAGCAGTGGAGACAGGGTCGGCACAGATACGCAGTATTTT
CDR3aa: CASSGDRVGTDTQYF

j_gene: TRBJ2-2
abundance: -
v_gene: TRBV2
d_gene: -
CDR3nt: TGTGCCAGCAGTGAAGAGTCGGTCACGACCGGGGAGCTGTTTTTT
CDR3aa: CASSEESVTTGELFF

j_gene: TRBJ1-5
abundance: -
v_gene: TRBV7-2
d_gene: -
CDR3nt: TGTGCCAGCAGCTTAGTGAATGTTGTTTATAGCAATCAGCCCCAGCATTTT
CDR3aa: CASSLVNVVYSNQPQHF

j_gene: TRBJ1-4
abundance: once
v_gene: TRBV6-5
d_gene: -
CDR3nt: TGTGCCAGCAGTTACGGGGGTCCGGAAGAAAAACTGTTTTTT
CDR3aa: CASSYGGPEEKLFF

j_gene: TRBJ1-3
abundance: -
v_gene: TRBV30
d_gene: TRBD1
CDR3nt: TGTGCCTGGAGTGTAGGGGGCGCTGGAAACACCATATATTTT
CDR3aa: CAWSVGGAGNTIYF

j_gene: TRBJ2-7
abundance: -
v_gene: TRBV2
d_gene: -
CDR3nt: TGTGCCAGCAGTGACCGAGGGGACACGAAATACTTC
CDR3aa: CASSDRGDTKYF

j_gene: TRBJ2-2
abundance: -
v_gene: TRBV28
d_gene: -
CDR3nt: TGTGCCAGCAGTCCGTATGCTCACTCGAGAGGGGTGAACACCGGGGAGCTGTTTTTT
CDR3aa: CASSPYAHSRGVNTGELFF

j_gene: TRBJ2-5
abundance: -
v_gene: TRBV28
d_gene: TRBD2
CDR3nt: TGTGCCAGCAGCTTAGGGTGGCGGGAGTGGGAACAAGAGACCCAGTACTTC
CDR3aa: CASSLGWREWEQETQYF

j_gene: TRBJ2-2
abundance: few
v_gene: TRBV24-1
d_gene: TRBD2
CDR3nt: TGTGCCACCAGTGTATCGGGAGGGGTTAAGACCGGGGAGCTGTTTTTT
CDR3aa: CATSVSGGVKTGELFF

j_gene: TRBJ2-1
abundance: -
v_gene: TRBV7-8
d_gene: -
CDR3nt: TGTGCCAGCAGCACCGCAGAGTTTCGGCATGAGCAGTTCTTC
CDR3aa: CASSTAEFRHEQFF

j_gene: TRBJ2-5
abundance: -
v_gene: TRBV6-6
d_gene: -
CDR3nt: TGTGCCAGCAGAGGGACGGCTAGAGAGACCCAGTACTTC
CDR3aa: CASRGTARETQYF

j_gene: TRBJ2-5
abundance: -
v_gene: TRBV28
d_gene: TRBD2
CDR3nt: TGTGCCAGCAGTACCCGGACTAGCGGGAGATCGGATGAGACCCAGTACTTC
CDR3aa: CASSTRTSGRSDETQYF

j_gene: TRBJ2-5
abundance: -
v_gene: TRBV24-1
d_gene: -
CDR3nt: TGTGCCACCAGAAGGGAGCAGGAGACCCAGTACTTC
CDR3aa: CATRREQETQYF

j_gene: TRBJ2-5
abundance: once
v_gene: TRBV30
d_gene: TRBD1
CDR3nt: TGTGCCTGGAGTGGGGGACAGGGTTTTGAGACCCAGTACTTC
CDR3aa: CAWSGGQGFETQYF

j_gene: TRBJ2-2
abundance: -
v_gene: TRBV4-3
d_gene: -
CDR3nt: TGCGCCAGCAGCCAAGATCATGGCGTGGCCGGGGAGCTGTTTTTT
CDR3aa: CASSQDHGVAGELFF

j_gene: TRBJ2-7
abundance: -
v_gene: TRBV5-6
d_gene: -
CDR3nt: TGTGCCTCACGGGCGGAGGGGGGAGGCGAGCAGTACTTC
CDR3aa: CASRAEGGGEQYF

j_gene: TRBJ2-1
abundance: -
v_gene: TRBV19
d_gene: TRBD2
CDR3nt: TGTGCCAGTAGCCAAAGGAGGCTAGCGGGAGTAGACAATGAGCAGTTCTTC
CDR3aa: CASSQRRLAGVDNEQFF

j_gene: TRBJ1-6
abundance: -
v_gene: TRBV5-1
d_gene: -
CDR3nt: TGCGCCAGCAGCTTGGGGACTAGCTCCTATAATTCACCCCTCCACTTT
CDR3aa: CASSLGTSSYNSPLHF

j_gene: TRBJ1-4
abundance: -
v_gene: TRBV5-5
d_gene: -
CDR3nt: TGTGCCAGCAGCTCGGAGGGGGTCAGGACTAATGAAAAACTGTTTTTT
CDR3aa: CASSSEGVRTNEKLFF

j_gene: TRBJ2-7
abundance: -
v_gene: TRBV25-1
d_gene: TRBD2
CDR3nt: TGTGCCAGCAGTGGCATAGACCCGGGGAGGGACGAGCAGTACTTC
CDR3aa: CASSGIDPGRDEQYF

j_gene: TRBJ2-5
abundance: -
v_gene: TRBV5-1
d_gene: -
CDR3nt: TGCGCCAGCAGCTTGGGTCAAGAGACCCAGTACTTC
CDR3aa: CASSLGQETQYF